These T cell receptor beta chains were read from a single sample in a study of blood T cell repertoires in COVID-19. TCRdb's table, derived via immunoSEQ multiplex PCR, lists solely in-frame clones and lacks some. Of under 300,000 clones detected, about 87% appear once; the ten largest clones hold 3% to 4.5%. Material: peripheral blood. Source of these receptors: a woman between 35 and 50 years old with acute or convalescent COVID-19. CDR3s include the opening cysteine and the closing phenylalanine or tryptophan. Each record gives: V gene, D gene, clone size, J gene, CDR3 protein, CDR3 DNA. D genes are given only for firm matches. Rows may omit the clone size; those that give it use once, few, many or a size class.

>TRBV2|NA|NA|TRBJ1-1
CASRGHSNTEAFF
TGTGCCAGCAGGGGACACTCGAACACTGAAGCTTTCTTT
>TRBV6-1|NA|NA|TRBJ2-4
CASSEVTGGAGGAKNIQYF
TGTGCCAGCAGTGAAGTGACGGGGGGCGCCGGGGGAGCCAAAAACATTCAGTACTTC
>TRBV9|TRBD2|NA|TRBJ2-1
CASSLTSGGNGEQFF
TGTGCCAGCAGCCTGACTAGCGGGGGGAATGGTGAGCAGTTCTTC
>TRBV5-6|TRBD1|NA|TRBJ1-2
CASSGSTGTNYGYTF
TGTGCCAGCAGCGGTTCGACAGGGACTAACTATGGCTACACCTTC
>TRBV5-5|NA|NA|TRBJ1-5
CASSSGGSNQPQHF
TGTGCCAGCAGCTCGGGGGGGAGCAATCAGCCCCAGCATTTT
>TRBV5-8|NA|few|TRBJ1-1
CASSFRVAAAFF
TGTGCCAGCAGCTTTCGCGTCGCCGCAGCTTTCTTT
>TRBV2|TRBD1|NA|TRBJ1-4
CASSPQGARDEKLFF
TGTGCCAGCAGTCCACAGGGGGCGCGAGACGAAAAACTGTTTTTT
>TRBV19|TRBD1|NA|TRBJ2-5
CASSSPAGGQETQYF
TGTGCCAGTAGTAGCCCCGCAGGGGGACAAGAGACCCAGTACTTC
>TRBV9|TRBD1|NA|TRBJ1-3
CASSGQGARNGNTIYF
TGTGCCAGCAGCGGACAGGGGGCGCGTAATGGAAACACCATATATTTT
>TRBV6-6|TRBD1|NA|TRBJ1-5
CASSYPGQGNQPQHF
TGTGCCAGCAGTTACCCGGGACAGGGCAATCAGCCCCAGCATTTT
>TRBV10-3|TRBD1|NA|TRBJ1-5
CAIQGSNQPQHF
TGTGCCATACAGGGGAGCAATCAGCCCCAGCATTTT
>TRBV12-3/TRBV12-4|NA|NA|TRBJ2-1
CASSLYSSEQFF
TGTGCCAGCAGTTTATACAGCAGTGAGCAGTTCTTC
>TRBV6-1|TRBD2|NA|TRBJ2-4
CASRETVTSGGPAKNIQYF
TGTGCCAGCAGAGAAACGGTCACTAGCGGGGGACCAGCCAAAAACATTCAGTACTTC
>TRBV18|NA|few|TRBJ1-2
CASSPNSDSQPNYGYTF
TGTGCCAGCTCACCAAATTCGGACAGCCAGCCTAACTATGGCTACACCTTC
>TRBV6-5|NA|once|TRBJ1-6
CASSYKQGKGSPLHF
TGTGCCAGCAGTTACAAACAGGGAAAAGGATCACCCCTCCACTTT
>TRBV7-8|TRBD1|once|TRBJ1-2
CASSPGGWLYGYTF
TGTGCCAGCAGCCCAGGGGGCTGGTTGTATGGCTACACCTTC
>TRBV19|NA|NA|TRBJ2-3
CASSRVGGEGDTQYF
TGTGCCAGTAGTAGGGTTGGGGGCGAGGGGGATACGCAGTATTTT
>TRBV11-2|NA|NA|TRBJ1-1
CASSRGGDGTEAFF
TGTGCCAGCAGCCGTGGGGGGGACGGCACTGAAGCTTTCTTT
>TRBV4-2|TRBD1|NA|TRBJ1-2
CASSSDRDGGYTF
TGTGCCAGCAGCTCGGACAGGGACGGGGGCTACACCTTC
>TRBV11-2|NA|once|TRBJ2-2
CASSLPPRTVNTGELFF
TGTGCCAGCAGCTTACCACCACGGACAGTAAACACCGGGGAGCTGTTTTTT
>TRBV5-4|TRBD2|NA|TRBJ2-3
CASSFLAGGTDTQYF
TGTGCCAGCAGCTTCCTAGCGGGGGGCACAGATACGCAGTATTTT
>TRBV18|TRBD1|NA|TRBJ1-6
CASLPGQGRGPLHF
TGTGCCAGCTTACCGGGACAGGGCAGAGGACCCCTCCACTTT
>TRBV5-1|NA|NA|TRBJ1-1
CASSLVGGNTEAFF
TGCGCCAGCAGCTTGGTGGGGGGGAACACTGAAGCTTTCTTT
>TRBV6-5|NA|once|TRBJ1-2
CAISQGNYGYTF
TGTGCCATCTCTCAGGGAAACTATGGCTACACCTTC